This is a list of T cell receptor beta chains from one sample in a study of shared clonotypes between healthy human individuals. Method: immunoSEQ multiplex PCR; TCRdb's copy keeps in-frame clones and lacks some. The table includes more than 1,200,000 clones, approximately 98.5% detected once. The material sequenced was naive CD4+ T cells sorted from blood. The receptors shown here come from a man aged 25 to 40 in good health. Each CDR3 is given with its conserved first and last residue. D genes are given only for firm matches. The size of a clone is reported for some rows only, either as once, few or many, or as a class for expanded clones.

cdr3_nt cdr3_aa v_call clone_size j_call d_call
TGTGCCAGCAGTTTGAGGCCCCAGGTCGGCTATGGCTACACCTTC CASSLRPQVGYGYTF TRBV5-6 - TRBJ1-2 -
TGCGCCAGCAGCTTTGGGACTAGCGGGAGAGGTGATGAGCAGTTCTTC CASSFGTSGRGDEQFF TRBV5-1 - TRBJ2-1 TRBD2
TGTGCCAGCAGTTTGAGCTCGGCTAGCGGGGCGGCCGGGGAGCTGTTTTTT CASSLSSASGAAGELFF TRBV28 - TRBJ2-2 TRBD2
TGTGCCAGCAGCGCCGACAGGGGGAATCAGCCCCAGCATTTT CASSADRGNQPQHF TRBV9 - TRBJ1-5 TRBD1
TGCGCCAGCAGCTTGGACACGAACACTGAAGCTTTCTTT CASSLDTNTEAFF TRBV5-1 - TRBJ1-1 -
TGTGCCAGCAGCTTAGATGGTACTGGAAGCTCCTACAATGAGCAGTTCTTC CASSLDGTGSSYNEQFF TRBV11-3 - TRBJ2-1 -
TGCGCCAGCAGCTTGGACGAACTAGACAGGGGACGCCCTCGATACTCTGGGGCCAACGTCCTGACTTTC CASSLDELDRGRPRYSGANVLTF TRBV5-1 - TRBJ2-6 TRBD1
TGCGCCAGCAGCTTGGTCCCAGAAGATACGCAGTATTTT CASSLVPEDTQYF TRBV5-1 - TRBJ2-3 -
TGTGCCAGCAGTTACTCTAGCGGGAGGTCCTACGAGCAGTACTTC CASSYSSGRSYEQYF TRBV6-5 - TRBJ2-7 TRBD2
TGCGCCAGCAGCTTGGAAGGGACGGACAATCAGCCCCAGCATTTT CASSLEGTDNQPQHF TRBV5-1 - TRBJ1-5 -
TGTGCCAGCAGCTTAGATGATCTTCGGGGGGAGCAGTTCTTC CASSLDDLRGEQFF TRBV7-9 - TRBJ2-1 -
TGTGCCAGCAGCCCCCGGGACGGCATCTATGGCTACACCTTC CASSPRDGIYGYTF TRBV4-2 - TRBJ1-2 -
TGTGCCAGCAGTGCAGGGCCCGGGGCCAACGTCCTGACTTTC CASSAGPGANVLTF TRBV7-6 - TRBJ2-6 -
TGCGCCAGCAGCAAAATTCGGGCGAACACGGGGGCAGATACGCAGTATTTT CASSKIRANTGADTQYF TRBV5-1 - TRBJ2-3 -
TGTGCCAGCTATAGCACTGAAGCTTTCTTT CASYSTEAFF TRBV2 - TRBJ1-1 -
TGTGCCAGCACCGTTTCGACAGGGGCAGACAACTATGGCTACACCTTC CASTVSTGADNYGYTF TRBV28 - TRBJ1-2 TRBD1
TGCACCAGCAGCCAAATGTGGGAGGCCCGGTTACTCACAGATACGCAGTATTTT CTSSQMWEARLLTDTQYF TRBV1 - TRBJ2-3 -
TGTGCCAGTATGGCCAGCGGGCGGCTAGAGACCCAGTACTTC CASMASGRLETQYF TRBV19 - TRBJ2-5 -
TGTGCCAGCAGCTTAGTGGTGGCGACAGGGGTTAGCGAGCAGTACTTC CASSLVVATGVSEQYF TRBV11-2 once TRBJ2-7 TRBD1
TGCGCCAGCAGCTTCGGAGGGTACGGCACAGATACGCAGTATTTT CASSFGGYGTDTQYF TRBV5-1 - TRBJ2-3 -
TGTGCCAGCAGCCCTAGGAGGGAGGCGAACGCTTTCTTT CASSPRREANAFF TRBV7-2 - TRBJ1-1 -
TGCGCCAGCAGCTTGGCCCATAGGGGGAATGTAGCAAACATTCAGTACTTC CASSLAHRGNVANIQYF TRBV5-1 - TRBJ2-4 -
TGTGCCAGCAGTGCCGGGACAGGGGGCGTAGAGCCCCAGCATTTT CASSAGTGGVEPQHF TRBV2 - TRBJ1-5 TRBD1
TGTGCCAGCAGCTTGGCATCAGGGGGCCCCTACGAGCAGTACTTC CASSLASGGPYEQYF TRBV5-4 - TRBJ2-7 TRBD1
TGTGCCAGCAGCCAAGCGGCGTCAAGCAATCAGCCCCAGCATTTT CASSQAASSNQPQHF TRBV4-2 - TRBJ1-5 -
TGCAGCGTTGAAGGGGACAGGCAGAGAAGGACAGATACGCAGTATTTT CSVEGDRQRRTDTQYF TRBV29-1 - TRBJ2-3 TRBD1
TGTGCCAGCATCCTACCAACGGGACCCCAGAACACTGAAGCTTTCTTT CASILPTGPQNTEAFF TRBV28 - TRBJ1-1 -
TGTGCCAGCAGTGTCCGCGGGAAAACCGGGGAGCTGTTTTTT CASSVRGKTGELFF TRBV2 - TRBJ2-2 -
TGCGCCAGCAGGACTAGCGGGTTGTACACCGGGGAGCTGTTTTTT CASRTSGLYTGELFF TRBV10-2 - TRBJ2-2 TRBD2
TGTGCCAGTATGGGGACTAGCGGCCCCTACAATGAGCAGTTCTTC CASMGTSGPYNEQFF TRBV19 - TRBJ2-1 TRBD2
TGTGCTAGTGGTTTCGGACGGGGCTACACCTTC CASGFGRGYTF TRBV12-5 once TRBJ1-2 -
TGTGCCAGCAGTTTACGCTGGGTTTACACCGGGGAGCTGTTTTTT CASSLRWVYTGELFF TRBV27 once TRBJ2-2 -
TGTGCCAGCAGCTCCGGACTAGCGGGAGGATCAGATACGCAGTATTTT CASSSGLAGGSDTQYF TRBV5-5 - TRBJ2-3 TRBD2
TGTGCCAGCAGAGCGACAGGGTTCTACGAGCAGTACTTC CASRATGFYEQYF TRBV28 - TRBJ2-7 TRBD1
TGCGCCAGCACGGCGGGAGGGGTCCCCGGGGAGCTGTTTTTT CASTAGGVPGELFF TRBV5-1 - TRBJ2-2 TRBD2
TGTGCCAGCAGCCGGACTGTCGAGCAGTTCTTC CASSRTVEQFF TRBV6-1 once TRBJ2-1 -
TGTGCCAGCAGGGAGGGTCATTACAATGAGCAGTTCTTC CASREGHYNEQFF TRBV6-1 - TRBJ2-1 -
TGTGCCAGCAGCTTAGGGAGGGACTGGGACAGCCCGAACACTGAAGCTTTCTTT CASSLGRDWDSPNTEAFF TRBV7-9 - TRBJ1-1 TRBD1
TGTGCCAGCAGTTTTACTAGCGGGAGTCTGGAGCAGTTCTTC CASSFTSGSLEQFF TRBV6-5 - TRBJ2-1 TRBD2
TGTGCCAGCAGTGAAAGATTAAATCAGCCCCAGCATTTT CASSERLNQPQHF TRBV2 - TRBJ1-5 -
TGTGCCAGCAGCCACCCCGGCTCTCTCAACACCGGGGAGCTGTTTTTT CASSHPGSLNTGELFF TRBV14 once TRBJ2-2 -
TGCGCCAGCAGTAGTCAGGGTTTTTTTGGAAACACCATATATTTT CASSSQGFFGNTIYF TRBV4-1 once TRBJ1-3 -
TGTGCCTATAACGGTTTGAGCAGGGCCTGCACAGATACGCAGTATTTT CAYNGLSRACTDTQYF TRBV27 - TRBJ2-3 -
TGTGCCAGCAGCTTAAGCACAGATACGCAGTATTTT CASSLSTDTQYF TRBV7-2 - TRBJ2-3 -
TGTGCCAGCAGTGTCCTCGGACAGGGTGATCAGCCCCAGCATTTT CASSVLGQGDQPQHF TRBV2 - TRBJ1-5 TRBD1
TGCGCCAGCCAGGGACAGAGCTCCTACGAGCAGTACTTC CASQGQSSYEQYF TRBV5-1 - TRBJ2-7 TRBD1
TGTGCCAGCAGTGAATCCAGGGTGGGAACTGAAGCTTTCTTT CASSESRVGTEAFF TRBV2 - TRBJ1-1 -
TGCGCCAGCAGCCAGGGGGCAACCCCATCTGGGGCCAACGTCCTGACTTTC CASSQGATPSGANVLTF TRBV4-3 - TRBJ2-6 -
TGTGCCAGTAGTTTGGACAGGGGGAACACTGAAGCTTTCTTT CASSLDRGNTEAFF TRBV19 - TRBJ1-1 TRBD1
TGTGCCAGTAGTTGGTCCCAAGCGGGAGGCCCAAAGGGCACCGGGGAGCTGTTTTTT CASSWSQAGGPKGTGELFF TRBV19 - TRBJ2-2 TRBD2
TGTGCCAGCAGCCAACGCTCCGGGAGAGCTTACGAGCAGTACTTC CASSQRSGRAYEQYF TRBV27 once TRBJ2-7 -
TGTGCCAGCTCAGGGGACAGGGGGAATCAGCCCCAGCATTTT CASSGDRGNQPQHF TRBV18 - TRBJ1-5 TRBD1
TGTGCCAGCAGTGAATATGTCGGGAGGGCCGCGTTCTTC CASSEYVGRAAFF TRBV25-1 - TRBJ2-1 TRBD2
TGTGCCAGCAGCCCAGGACTAGCGGGAGTTCATGAGCAGTTCTTC CASSPGLAGVHEQFF TRBV5-4 - TRBJ2-1 TRBD2
TGTGCCATCACCCCAGGCGAATACAATGAGCAGTTCTTC CAITPGEYNEQFF TRBV10-3 - TRBJ2-1 -
TGTGCCAGCAGCCCGACGGGCCTGGCCCAGTACTTC CASSPTGLAQYF TRBV28 - TRBJ2-7 -
TGTGCCACGACGGCCGGCTATGGCTACACCTTC CATTAGYGYTF TRBV10-3 - TRBJ1-2 -
TGTGCCAGCAGCTCCAGGACAGGTGCCTTGGGTGGCTACACCTTC CASSSRTGALGGYTF TRBV7-9 - TRBJ1-2 TRBD1